This T cell receptor beta chain was captured in a study of molecular identifiers for immune sequencing clone quantification. TCRdb reprocessed the PCR reads via MiXCR and lists one record per CDR3 protein. The sample consists of roughly 300,000 distinct CDR3 sequences, about 22% of them appearing once. This clonotype occurred a few times. V lost 1 base to trimming and J lost 5 bases; unmatched junction nucleotides: 1. The CDR3 runs 14 residues. Germline V gene sequence: CDR1 LGHNT, CDR2 FRNRAP. This TCR derives from a human donor in good health. Some libraries in this study had Jurkat cell RNA spiked in. The sample was naive CD8+ T cells from blood, with Jurkat cell RNA spiked in. Specified subset: FACS-sorted CD8+CD4-CCR7+CD45RA+ naive T cells. The chain is built from TRBV12-5 and TRBJ2-5, with 10 nucleotides matching TRBD2. The CDR3 here is CASGLEREGETQYF. The CDR3 DNA follows: TGTGCTAGTGGTTTGGAGCGGGAGGGTGAGACCCAGTACTTC.